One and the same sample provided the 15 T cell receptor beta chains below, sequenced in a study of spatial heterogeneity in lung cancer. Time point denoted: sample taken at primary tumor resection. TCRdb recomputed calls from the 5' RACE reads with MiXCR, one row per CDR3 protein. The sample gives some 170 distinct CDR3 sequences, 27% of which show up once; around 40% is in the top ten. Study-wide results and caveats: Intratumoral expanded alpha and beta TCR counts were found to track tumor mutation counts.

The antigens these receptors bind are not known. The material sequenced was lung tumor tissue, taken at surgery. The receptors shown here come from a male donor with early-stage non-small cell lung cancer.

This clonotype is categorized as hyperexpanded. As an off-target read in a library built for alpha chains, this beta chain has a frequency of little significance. DNA of the CDR3: TGTGCCAGCAGCCCCGATAATGAGCAGTTCTTC. This gives the protein CASSPDNEQFF. The V call is TRBV11-3, the J call TRBJ2-1; D gene unclear. The V and J ends lost 5 bases and 7 bases respectively, with 6 bases between them. Germline loops: CDR1 SGHNT, CDR2 YENEEA. CDR3 length: 11 amino acids.

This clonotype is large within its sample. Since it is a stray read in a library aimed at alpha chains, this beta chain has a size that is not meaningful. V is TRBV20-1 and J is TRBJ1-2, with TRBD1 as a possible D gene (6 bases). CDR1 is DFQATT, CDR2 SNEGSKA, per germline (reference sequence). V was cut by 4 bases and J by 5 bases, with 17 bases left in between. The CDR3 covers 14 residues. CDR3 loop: CSAIGGIGQYGYTF. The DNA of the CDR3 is TGCAGTGCTATAGGGGGTATTGGACAATATGGCTACACCTTC.

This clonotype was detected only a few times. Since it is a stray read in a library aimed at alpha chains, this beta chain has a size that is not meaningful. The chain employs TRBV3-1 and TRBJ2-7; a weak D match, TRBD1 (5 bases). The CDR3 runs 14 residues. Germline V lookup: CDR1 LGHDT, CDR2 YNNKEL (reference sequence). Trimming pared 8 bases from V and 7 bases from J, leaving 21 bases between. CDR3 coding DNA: TGTGCCAGCGCACAGGACCCCGAAAGGTCGGAGCAGTACTTC. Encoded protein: CASAQDPERSEQYF.

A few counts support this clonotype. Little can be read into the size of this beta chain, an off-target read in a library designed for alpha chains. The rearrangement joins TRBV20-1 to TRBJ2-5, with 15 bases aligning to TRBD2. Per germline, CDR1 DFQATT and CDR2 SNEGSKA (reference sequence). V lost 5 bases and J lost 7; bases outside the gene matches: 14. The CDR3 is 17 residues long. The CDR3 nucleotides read TGCAGTGCTCATAGCCTGTCCGGGACTAGCGGGGGGACGACCCAGTACTTC. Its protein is CSAHSLSGTSGGTTQYF.

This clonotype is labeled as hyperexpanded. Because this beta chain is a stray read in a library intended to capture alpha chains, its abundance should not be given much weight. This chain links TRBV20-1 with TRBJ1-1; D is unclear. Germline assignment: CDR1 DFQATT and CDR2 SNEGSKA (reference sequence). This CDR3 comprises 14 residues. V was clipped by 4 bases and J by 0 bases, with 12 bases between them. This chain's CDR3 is CSATREGLNTEAFF. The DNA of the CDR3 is TGCAGTGCTACCCGGGAAGGGCTGAACACTGAAGCTTTCTTT.

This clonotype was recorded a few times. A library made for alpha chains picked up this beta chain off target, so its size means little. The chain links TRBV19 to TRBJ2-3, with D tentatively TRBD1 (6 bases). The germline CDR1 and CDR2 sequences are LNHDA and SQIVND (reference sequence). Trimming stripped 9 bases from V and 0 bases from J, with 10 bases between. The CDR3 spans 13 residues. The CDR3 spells CASGQFSTDTQYF. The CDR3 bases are TGTGCCAGCGGACAGTTTAGCACAGATACGCAGTATTTT.

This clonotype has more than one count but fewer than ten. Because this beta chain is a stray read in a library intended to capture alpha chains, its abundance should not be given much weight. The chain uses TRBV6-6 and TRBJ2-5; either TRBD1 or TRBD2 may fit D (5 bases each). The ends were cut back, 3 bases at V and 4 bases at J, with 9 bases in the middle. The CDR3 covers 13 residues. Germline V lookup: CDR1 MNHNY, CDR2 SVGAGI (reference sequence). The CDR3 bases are TGTGCCAGCAGTTATGGTGGGGGAGAGACCCAGTACTTC. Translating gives CASSYGGGETQYF.

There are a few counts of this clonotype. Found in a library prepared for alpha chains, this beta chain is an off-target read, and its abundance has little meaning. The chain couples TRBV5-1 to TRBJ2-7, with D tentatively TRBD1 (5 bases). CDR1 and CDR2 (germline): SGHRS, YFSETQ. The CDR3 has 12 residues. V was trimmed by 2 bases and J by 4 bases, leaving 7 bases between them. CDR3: CASSFQGYEQYF. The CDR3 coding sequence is TGCGCCAGCAGCTTCCAGGGTTACGAGCAGTACTTC.

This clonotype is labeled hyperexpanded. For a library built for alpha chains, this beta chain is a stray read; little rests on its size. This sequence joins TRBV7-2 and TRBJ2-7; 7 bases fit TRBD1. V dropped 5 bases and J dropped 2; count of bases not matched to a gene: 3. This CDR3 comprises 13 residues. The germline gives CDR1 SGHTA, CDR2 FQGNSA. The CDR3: CASSRDSAYEQYF. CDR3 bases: TGTGCCAGCAGCCGGGACAGCGCCTACGAGCAGTACTTC.

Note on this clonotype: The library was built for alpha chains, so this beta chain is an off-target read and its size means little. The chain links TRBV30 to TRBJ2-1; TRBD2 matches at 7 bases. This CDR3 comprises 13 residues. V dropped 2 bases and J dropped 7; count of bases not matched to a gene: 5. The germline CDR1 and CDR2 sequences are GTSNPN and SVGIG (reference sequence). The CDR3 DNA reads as TGTGCCTGGAGTAGCGGGATTGTAAATGAGCAGTTCTTC. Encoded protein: CAWSSGIVNEQFF.

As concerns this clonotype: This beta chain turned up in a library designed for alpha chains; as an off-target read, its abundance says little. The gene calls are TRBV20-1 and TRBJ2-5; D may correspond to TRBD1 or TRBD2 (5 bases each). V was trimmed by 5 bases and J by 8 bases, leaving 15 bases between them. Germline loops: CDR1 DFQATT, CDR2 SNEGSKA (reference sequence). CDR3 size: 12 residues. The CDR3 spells CSALGPPTTQYF. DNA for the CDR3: TGCAGTGCTCTGGGACCCCCCACAACCCAGTACTTC.

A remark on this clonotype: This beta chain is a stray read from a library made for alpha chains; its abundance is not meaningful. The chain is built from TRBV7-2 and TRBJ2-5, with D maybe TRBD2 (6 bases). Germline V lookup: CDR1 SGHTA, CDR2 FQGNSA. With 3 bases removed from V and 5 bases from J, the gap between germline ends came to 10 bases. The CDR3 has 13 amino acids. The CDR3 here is CASSLGGTETQYF. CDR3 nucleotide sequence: TGTGCCAGCAGCTTGGGGGGTACGGAGACCCAGTACTTC.

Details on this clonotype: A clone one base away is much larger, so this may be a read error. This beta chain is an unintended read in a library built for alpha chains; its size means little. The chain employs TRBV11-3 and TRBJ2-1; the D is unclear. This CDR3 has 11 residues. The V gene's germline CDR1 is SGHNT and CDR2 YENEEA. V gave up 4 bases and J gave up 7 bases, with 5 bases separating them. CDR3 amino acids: CASSSDNEQFF. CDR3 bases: TGTGCCAGCAGCTCCGATAATGAGCAGTTCTTC.

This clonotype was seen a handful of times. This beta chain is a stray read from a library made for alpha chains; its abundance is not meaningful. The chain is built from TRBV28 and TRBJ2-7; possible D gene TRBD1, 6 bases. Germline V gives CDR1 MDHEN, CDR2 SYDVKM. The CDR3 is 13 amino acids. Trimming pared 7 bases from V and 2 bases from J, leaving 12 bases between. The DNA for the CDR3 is TGTGCCAGCAAGGGACAAATGACCTACGAGCAGTACTTC. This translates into CASKGQMTYEQYF.

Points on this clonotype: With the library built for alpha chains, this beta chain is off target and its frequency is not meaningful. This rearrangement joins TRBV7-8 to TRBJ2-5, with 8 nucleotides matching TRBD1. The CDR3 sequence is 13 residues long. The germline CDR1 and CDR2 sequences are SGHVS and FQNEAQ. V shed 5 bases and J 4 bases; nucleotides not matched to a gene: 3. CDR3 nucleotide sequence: TGTGCCAGCAGCCGCGACAGGGGAGAGACCCAGTACTTC. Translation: CASSRDRGETQYF.